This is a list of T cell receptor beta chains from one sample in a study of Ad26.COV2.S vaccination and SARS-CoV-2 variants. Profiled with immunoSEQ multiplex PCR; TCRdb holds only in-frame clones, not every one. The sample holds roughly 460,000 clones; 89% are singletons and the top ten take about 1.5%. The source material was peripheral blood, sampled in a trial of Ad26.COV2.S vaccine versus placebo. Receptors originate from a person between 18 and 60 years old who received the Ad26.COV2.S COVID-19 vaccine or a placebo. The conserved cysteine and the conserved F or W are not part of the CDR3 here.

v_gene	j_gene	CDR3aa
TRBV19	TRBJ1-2	ASSIGGTYYGYT
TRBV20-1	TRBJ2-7	SARTGEEQY
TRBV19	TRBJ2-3	ASRGTTAPHDTQY
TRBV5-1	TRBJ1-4	ASSLLPATNEKLF
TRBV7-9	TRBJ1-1	ASSLTGRATEAF
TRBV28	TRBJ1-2	ASSLRTGPRGYT
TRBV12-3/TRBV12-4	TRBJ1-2	ASSLQKGGYT
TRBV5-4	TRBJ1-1	ASSPTGGMNTEAF
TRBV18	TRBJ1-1	ASSPRSANTEAF
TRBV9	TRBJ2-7	ASSRTSTSYEQY
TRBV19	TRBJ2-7	ASSNGYEQY
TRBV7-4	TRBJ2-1	ASSLLGLNGHNEQF
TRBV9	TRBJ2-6	ASSRQPGANVLT
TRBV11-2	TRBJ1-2	ASSPSYGYT
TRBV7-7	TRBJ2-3	ASSLRDRGADTQY
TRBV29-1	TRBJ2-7	SVGDSPYEQY
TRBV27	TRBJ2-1	ASWSDRSVYNEQF
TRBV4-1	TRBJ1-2	ASSHSGTATYGYT
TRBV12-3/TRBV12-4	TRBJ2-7	ASSLGLYEQY
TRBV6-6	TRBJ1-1	ASRIVGQNTEAF
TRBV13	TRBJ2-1	ASSFGGAVWNEQF
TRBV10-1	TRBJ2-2	ASSDPVDGTGELF
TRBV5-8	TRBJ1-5	ASNLGGDSNQPQH
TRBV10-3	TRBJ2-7	AISARASYEQY
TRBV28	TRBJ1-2	ASKEYVQGGGYT
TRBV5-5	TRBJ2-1	ASSLLLEGVYEQF
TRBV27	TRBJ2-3	ASRIRRAPGSEGWY
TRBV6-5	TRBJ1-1	ASSRGVLNTEAF
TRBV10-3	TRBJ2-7	AIGQKPYEQY
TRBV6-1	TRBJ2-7	ASSDRPLGEQY
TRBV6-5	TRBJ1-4	ASDRGSEKLF
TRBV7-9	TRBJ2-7	ASSTRLGNYEQY
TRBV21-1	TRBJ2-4	ASSKVEILAKNIQY
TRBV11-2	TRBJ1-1	ASSLGRGVLGILNTEAF
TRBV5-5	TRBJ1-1	ASETWGGNTEAF
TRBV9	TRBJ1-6	ASSVGGESSYNSPLH
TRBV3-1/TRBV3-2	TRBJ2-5	ASSQLEFATQY
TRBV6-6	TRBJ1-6	ASSWGGQIYNSPLH
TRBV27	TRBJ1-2	ASSLLGGAFGGYT
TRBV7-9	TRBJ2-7	ASSPGGGRSKYEQY
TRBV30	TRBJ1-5	AWRGQGRQPQH